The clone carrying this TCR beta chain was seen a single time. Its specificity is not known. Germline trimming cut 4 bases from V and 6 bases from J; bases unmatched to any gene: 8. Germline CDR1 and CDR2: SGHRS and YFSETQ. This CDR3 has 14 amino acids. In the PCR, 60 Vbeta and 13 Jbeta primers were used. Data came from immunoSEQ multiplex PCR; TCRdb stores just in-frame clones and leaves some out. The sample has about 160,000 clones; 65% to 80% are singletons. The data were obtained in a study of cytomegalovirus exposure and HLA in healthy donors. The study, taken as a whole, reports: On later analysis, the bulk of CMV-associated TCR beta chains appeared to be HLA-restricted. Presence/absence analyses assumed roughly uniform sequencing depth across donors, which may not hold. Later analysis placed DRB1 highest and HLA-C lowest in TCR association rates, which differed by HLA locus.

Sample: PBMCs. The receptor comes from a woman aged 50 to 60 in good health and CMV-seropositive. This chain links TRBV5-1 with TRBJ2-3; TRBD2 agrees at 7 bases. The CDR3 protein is CASSPWTSRDTQYF. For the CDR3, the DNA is TGCGCCAGCAGCCCCTGGACTAGTAGGGATACGCAGTATTTT.